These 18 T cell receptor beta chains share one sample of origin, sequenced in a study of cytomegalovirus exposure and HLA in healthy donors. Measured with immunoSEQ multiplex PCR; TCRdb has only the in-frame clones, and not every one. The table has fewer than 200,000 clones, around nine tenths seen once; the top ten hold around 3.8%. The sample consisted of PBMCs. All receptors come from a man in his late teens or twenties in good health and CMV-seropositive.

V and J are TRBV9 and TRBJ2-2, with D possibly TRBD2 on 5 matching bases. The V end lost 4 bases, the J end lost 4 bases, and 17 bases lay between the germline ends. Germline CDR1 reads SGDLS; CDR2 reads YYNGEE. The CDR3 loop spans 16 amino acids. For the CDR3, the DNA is TGTGCCAGCAGCCCCCATGGTGGACTTCCCACCGGGGAGCTGTTTTTT. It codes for CASSPHGGLPTGELFF. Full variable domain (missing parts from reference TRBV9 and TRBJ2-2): DSGVTQTPKHLITATGQRVTLRCSPRSGDLSVYWYQQSLDQGLQFLIQYYNGEERAKGNILERFSAQQFPDLHSELNLSSLELGDSALYFCASSPHGGLPTGELFFGEGSRLTVL.

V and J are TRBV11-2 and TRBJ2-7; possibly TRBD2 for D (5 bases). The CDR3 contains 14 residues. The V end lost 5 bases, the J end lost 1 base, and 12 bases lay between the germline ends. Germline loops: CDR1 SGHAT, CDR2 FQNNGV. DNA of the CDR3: TGTGCCAGCAGCGAATATAGCGTTTCCTACGAGCAGTACTTC. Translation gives CASSEYSVSYEQYF.

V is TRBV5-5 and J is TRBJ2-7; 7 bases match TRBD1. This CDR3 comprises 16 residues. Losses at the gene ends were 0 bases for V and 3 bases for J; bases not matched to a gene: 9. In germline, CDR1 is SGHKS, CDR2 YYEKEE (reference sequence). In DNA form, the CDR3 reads TGTGCCAGCAGCTTGGATCCCGGGACAGTGTTCTACGAGCAGTACTTC. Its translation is CASSLDPGTVFYEQYF. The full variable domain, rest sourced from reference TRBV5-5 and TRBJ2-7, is DAGVTQSPTHLIKTRGQQVTLRCSPISGHKSVSWYQQVLGQGPQFIFQYYEKEERGRGNFPDRFSARQFPNYSSELNVNALLLGDSALYLCASSLDPGTVFYEQYFGPGTRLTVT.

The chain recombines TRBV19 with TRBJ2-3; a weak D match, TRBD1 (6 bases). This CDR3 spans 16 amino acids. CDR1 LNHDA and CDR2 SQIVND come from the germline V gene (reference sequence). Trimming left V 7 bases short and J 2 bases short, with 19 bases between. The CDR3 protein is CASTVPGQIVTDTQYF. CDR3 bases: TGTGCCAGTACCGTCCCGGGACAAATAGTCACAGATACGCAGTATTTT.

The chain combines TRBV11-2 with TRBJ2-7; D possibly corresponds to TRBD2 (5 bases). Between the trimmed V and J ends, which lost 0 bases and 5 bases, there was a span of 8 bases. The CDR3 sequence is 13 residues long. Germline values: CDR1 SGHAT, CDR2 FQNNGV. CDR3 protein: CASSLDMRDEQYF. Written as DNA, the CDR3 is TGTGCCAGCAGCTTAGATATGAGGGACGAGCAGTACTTC.

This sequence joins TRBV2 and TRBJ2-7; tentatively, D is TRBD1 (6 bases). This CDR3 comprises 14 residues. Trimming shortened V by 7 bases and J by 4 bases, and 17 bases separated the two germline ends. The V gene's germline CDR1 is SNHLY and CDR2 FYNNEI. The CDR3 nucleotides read TGTGCCAGCATTCTGGTTGGGGGCGATTACGAGCAGTACTTC. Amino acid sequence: CASILVGGDYEQYF.

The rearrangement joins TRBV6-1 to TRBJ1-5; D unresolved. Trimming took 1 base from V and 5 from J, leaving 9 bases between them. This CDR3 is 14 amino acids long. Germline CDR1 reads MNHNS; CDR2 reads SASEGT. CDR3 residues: CASSEDVSYQPQHF. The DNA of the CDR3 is TGTGCCAGCAGTGAAGATGTCAGTTATCAGCCCCAGCATTTT.

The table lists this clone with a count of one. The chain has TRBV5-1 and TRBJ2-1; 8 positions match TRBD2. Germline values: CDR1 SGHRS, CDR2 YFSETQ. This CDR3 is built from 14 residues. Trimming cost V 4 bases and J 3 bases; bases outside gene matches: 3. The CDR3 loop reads CASSPGGNYNEQFF. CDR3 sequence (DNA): TGCGCCAGCAGCCCGGGAGGGAACTACAATGAGCAGTTCTTC.

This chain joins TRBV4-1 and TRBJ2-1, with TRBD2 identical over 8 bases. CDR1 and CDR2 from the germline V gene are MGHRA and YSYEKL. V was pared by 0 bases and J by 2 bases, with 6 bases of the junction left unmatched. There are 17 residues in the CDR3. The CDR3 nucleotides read TGCGCCAGCAGCCAAGAGAGCGGGAGAAGAACCTACAATGAGCAGTTCTTC. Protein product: CASSQESGRRTYNEQFF.

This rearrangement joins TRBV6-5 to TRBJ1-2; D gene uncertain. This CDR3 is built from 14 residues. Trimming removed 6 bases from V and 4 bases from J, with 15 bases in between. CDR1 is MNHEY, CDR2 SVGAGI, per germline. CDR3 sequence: CASSPNRVFYGYTF. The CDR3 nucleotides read TGTGCCAGCAGCCCCAATAGAGTCTTCTATGGCTACACCTTC.

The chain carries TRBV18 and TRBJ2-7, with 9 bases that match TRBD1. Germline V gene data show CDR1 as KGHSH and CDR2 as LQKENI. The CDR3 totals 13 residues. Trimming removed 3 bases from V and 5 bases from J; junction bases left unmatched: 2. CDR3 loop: CASSPDRGHEQYF. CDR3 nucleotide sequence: TGTGCCAGCTCACCGGACAGGGGCCACGAGCAGTACTTC.

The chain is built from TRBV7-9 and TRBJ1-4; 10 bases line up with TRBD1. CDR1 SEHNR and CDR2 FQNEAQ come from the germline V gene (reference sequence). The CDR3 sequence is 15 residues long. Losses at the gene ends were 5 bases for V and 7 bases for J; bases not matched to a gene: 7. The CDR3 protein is CASSPGQGLREKLFF. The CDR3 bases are TGTGCCAGCAGCCCGGGACAGGGGCTTCGTGAAAAACTGTTTTTT.

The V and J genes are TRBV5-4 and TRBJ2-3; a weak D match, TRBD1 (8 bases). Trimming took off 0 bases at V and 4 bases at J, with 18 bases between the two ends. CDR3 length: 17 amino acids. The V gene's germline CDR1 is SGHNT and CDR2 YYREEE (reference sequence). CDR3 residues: CASSLGTGRAGADTQYF. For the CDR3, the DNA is TGTGCCAGCAGCTTGGGGACAGGGAGGGCCGGGGCAGATACGCAGTATTTT.

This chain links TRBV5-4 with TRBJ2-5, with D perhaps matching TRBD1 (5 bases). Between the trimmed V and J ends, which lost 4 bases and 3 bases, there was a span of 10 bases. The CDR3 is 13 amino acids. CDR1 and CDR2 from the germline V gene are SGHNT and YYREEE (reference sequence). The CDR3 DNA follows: TGTGCCAGCAGCCCGGACATTGAAGAGACCCAGTACTTC. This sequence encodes CASSPDIEETQYF.

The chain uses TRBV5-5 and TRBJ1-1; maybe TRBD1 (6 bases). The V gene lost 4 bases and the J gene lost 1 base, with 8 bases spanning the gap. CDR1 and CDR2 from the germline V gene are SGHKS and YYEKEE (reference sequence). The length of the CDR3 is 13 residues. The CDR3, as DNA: TGTGCCAGCAGCCAGACAGGGAACACTGAAGCTTTCTTT. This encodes CASSQTGNTEAFF.

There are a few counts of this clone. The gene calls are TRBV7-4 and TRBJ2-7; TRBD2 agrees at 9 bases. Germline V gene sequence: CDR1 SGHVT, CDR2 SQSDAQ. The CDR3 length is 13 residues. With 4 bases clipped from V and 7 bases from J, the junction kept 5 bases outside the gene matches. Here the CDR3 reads CASSSGLATEQYF. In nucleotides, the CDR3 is TGTGCCAGCAGCTCCGGACTAGCGACTGAGCAGTACTTC.

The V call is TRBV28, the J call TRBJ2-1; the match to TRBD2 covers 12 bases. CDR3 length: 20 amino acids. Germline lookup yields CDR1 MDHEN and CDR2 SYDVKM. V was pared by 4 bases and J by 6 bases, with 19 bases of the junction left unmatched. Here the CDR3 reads CASSSRGQGPSGRALNEQFF. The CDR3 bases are TGTGCCAGCAGTTCCCGGGGACAGGGTCCTAGCGGGAGGGCCCTCAATGAGCAGTTCTTC.

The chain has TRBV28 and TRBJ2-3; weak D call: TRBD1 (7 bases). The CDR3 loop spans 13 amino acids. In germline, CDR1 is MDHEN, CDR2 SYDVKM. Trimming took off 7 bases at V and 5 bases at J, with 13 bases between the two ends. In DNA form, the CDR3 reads TGTGCCAGCACGGAGGGGGCGCGAGATACGCAGTATTTT. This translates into CASTEGARDTQYF.